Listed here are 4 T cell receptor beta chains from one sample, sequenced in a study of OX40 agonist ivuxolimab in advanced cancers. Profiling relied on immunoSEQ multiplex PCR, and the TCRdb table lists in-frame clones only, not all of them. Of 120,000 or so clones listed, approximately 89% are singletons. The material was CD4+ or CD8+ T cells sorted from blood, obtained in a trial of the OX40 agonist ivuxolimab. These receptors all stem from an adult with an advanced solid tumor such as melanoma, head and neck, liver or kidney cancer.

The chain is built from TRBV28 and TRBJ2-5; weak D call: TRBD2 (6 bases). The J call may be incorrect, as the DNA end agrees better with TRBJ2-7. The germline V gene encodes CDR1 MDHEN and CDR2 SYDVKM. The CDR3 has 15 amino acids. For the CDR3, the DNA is TGTGCCAGCAGTTCCCCAGCGGGTGCCTCCTACGAGCAGTACTTC. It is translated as CASSSPAGASYEQYF.

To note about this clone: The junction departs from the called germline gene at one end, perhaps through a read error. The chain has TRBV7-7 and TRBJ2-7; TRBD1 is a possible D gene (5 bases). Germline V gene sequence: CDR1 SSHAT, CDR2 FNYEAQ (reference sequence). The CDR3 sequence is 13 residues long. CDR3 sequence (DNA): TGTGCTAGCAGCGTGGGGCCTACCTACGAGCAGTACTTC. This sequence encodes CASSVGPTYEQYF.

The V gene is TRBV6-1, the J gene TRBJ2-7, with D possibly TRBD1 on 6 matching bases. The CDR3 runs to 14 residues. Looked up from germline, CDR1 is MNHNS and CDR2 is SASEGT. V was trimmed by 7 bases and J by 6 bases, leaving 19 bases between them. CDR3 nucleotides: TGTGCCAGCAATTTCAGGGGCGCAGAAAGCGAGCAGTACTTC. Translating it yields CASNFRGAESEQYF.

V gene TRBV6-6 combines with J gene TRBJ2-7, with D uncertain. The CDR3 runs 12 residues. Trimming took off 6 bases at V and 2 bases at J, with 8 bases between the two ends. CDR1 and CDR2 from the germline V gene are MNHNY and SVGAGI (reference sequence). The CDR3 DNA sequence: TGTGCCAGCAGGGCGAGTCCCTACGAGCAGTACTTC. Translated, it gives CASRASPYEQYF.